These T cell receptor beta chains were read from a single sample in a study of human T cells and chemical hapten exposure. MiXCR, run by TCRdb on the RACE reads, gives a single entry per CDR3 protein. The table records approximately 96,000 distinct CDR3 sequences, 9.3% of them present only once. Specimen: whole blood, collected in connection with sensitization to the hapten diphenylcyclopropenone (DPC). The receptor source for this set is a woman in her 40s with alopecia areata. Some clones in this sample may be carry-over from other donors' samples. Each CDR3 is given without its conserved first and last residue. Fields, in order: CDR3 protein, D gene, J gene, V gene. The D gene is left open where the match is weak.

CDR3: ASSVGQGSLLAKNIQY
D: NA
J: TRBJ2-4
V: TRBV9

CDR3: ASSEEGGLGGFYNEQF
D: TRBD2
J: TRBJ2-1
V: TRBV6-1

CDR3: ASSQEVAGGPNTDTQY
D: TRBD2
J: TRBJ2-3
V: TRBV4-2

CDR3: SASERGTEAF
D: NA
J: TRBJ1-1
V: TRBV20-1

CDR3: ASRPLATGSYNEQF
D: NA
J: TRBJ2-1
V: TRBV12-3/TRBV12-4

CDR3: ASSLGQGLAFQY
D: TRBD2
J: TRBJ2-5
V: TRBV7-8

CDR3: ASSQYWSGELF
D: NA
J: TRBJ2-2
V: TRBV4-1

CDR3: ASSLETATSYEQY
D: NA
J: TRBJ2-7
V: TRBV5-1

CDR3: ASTLLAGGDYEQY
D: TRBD2
J: TRBJ2-7
V: TRBV18

CDR3: ASSFDRTEAF
D: NA
J: TRBJ1-1
V: TRBV5-1

CDR3: ASSSSPSGPRKQF
D: NA
J: TRBJ2-1
V: TRBV12-3/TRBV12-4

CDR3: ASSSGQALGSDTQY
D: TRBD1
J: TRBJ2-3
V: TRBV5-1

CDR3: AWSLQGNYGYT
D: NA
J: TRBJ1-2
V: TRBV30

CDR3: SASFPTHSRSYEQY
D: NA
J: TRBJ2-7
V: TRBV20-1

CDR3: ATSDLRGPTQY
D: NA
J: TRBJ2-3
V: TRBV24-1

CDR3: ASSHGETQY
D: NA
J: TRBJ2-5
V: TRBV4-1

CDR3: ASSRPGGRHTGELF
D: TRBD2
J: TRBJ2-2
V: TRBV6-2/TRBV6-3

CDR3: ASSLVYRGRGPQH
D: NA
J: TRBJ1-5
V: TRBV11-2

CDR3: AWSAPPSYLAGGPEQF
D: TRBD2
J: TRBJ2-1
V: TRBV30

CDR3: AISDGRSGANVLT
D: NA
J: TRBJ2-6
V: TRBV10-3

CDR3: ASSKGPVGKETQY
D: NA
J: TRBJ2-5
V: TRBV4-3

CDR3: ASSPGLAVRDEQF
D: TRBD2
J: TRBJ2-1
V: TRBV5-1

CDR3: ASSQLEFTYNEQF
D: NA
J: TRBJ2-1
V: TRBV6-6

CDR3: ASTKNRDSEAF
D: TRBD1
J: TRBJ1-1
V: TRBV27

CDR3: ASSLGRGAPNEQF
D: TRBD2
J: TRBJ2-1
V: TRBV12-3/TRBV12-4

CDR3: ASSQDRGNTEAF
D: NA
J: TRBJ1-1
V: TRBV4-3

CDR3: ASSDRHGDTGELF
D: NA
J: TRBJ2-2
V: TRBV28

CDR3: ASSPGGAYTSYEQY
D: TRBD2
J: TRBJ2-7
V: TRBV5-5

CDR3: ASSLKGGYQETQY
D: NA
J: TRBJ2-5
V: TRBV7-6

CDR3: ASSQGTGPNTEAF
D: TRBD1
J: TRBJ1-1
V: TRBV3-1

CDR3: ASSLVPLGTPSSYEQY
D: NA
J: TRBJ2-7
V: TRBV5-4

CDR3: ASGLGGLQETQY
D: TRBD2
J: TRBJ2-5
V: TRBV6-6

CDR3: ASSPGISGANVLT
D: NA
J: TRBJ2-6
V: TRBV4-2

CDR3: SAITSGNNNEQF
D: TRBD2
J: TRBJ2-1
V: TRBV20-1

CDR3: ASSRDTGMETQY
D: NA
J: TRBJ2-5
V: TRBV28

CDR3: ASTLDPGPNNEQF
D: NA
J: TRBJ2-1
V: TRBV5-5

CDR3: ATSRDSSSYEQY
D: NA
J: TRBJ2-7
V: TRBV15

CDR3: SAMKPGLTYEQY
D: NA
J: TRBJ2-7
V: TRBV20-1

CDR3: ASSRLAKSEQF
D: TRBD2
J: TRBJ2-1
V: TRBV6-1

CDR3: ASSLVSWGSYEQY
D: NA
J: TRBJ2-7
V: TRBV7-9

CDR3: SARAPRDAFSYEQY
D: NA
J: TRBJ2-7
V: TRBV20-1

CDR3: ASSLGPKGNEQF
D: NA
J: TRBJ2-1
V: TRBV7-2

CDR3: SVAREGNQPQH
D: NA
J: TRBJ1-5
V: TRBV29-1

CDR3: ASSGTGTSGRGETQY
D: TRBD2
J: TRBJ2-5
V: TRBV7-6

CDR3: ASSHVKGRTGYT
D: NA
J: TRBJ1-2
V: TRBV4-1

CDR3: ASSYPPASGSYEQY
D: TRBD2
J: TRBJ2-7
V: TRBV6-2/TRBV6-3

CDR3: ASSPDLDSYSNQPQH
D: NA
J: TRBJ1-5
V: TRBV4-1

CDR3: ASSISDYEQF
D: NA
J: TRBJ2-1
V: TRBV7-9

CDR3: ASSPRTGSNEQF
D: TRBD1
J: TRBJ2-1
V: TRBV7-3